A single sample is the source of the 5 T cell receptor beta chains below, sequenced in a study of blood T cell repertoires in COVID-19. Assay used: immunoSEQ multiplex PCR; TCRdb lists only in-frame clones, some missing. The data show about 52,000 clones, about four fifths seen once. The specimen was peripheral blood. Every receptor here comes from a woman of 80 years or more with COVID-19, enrolled during active disease.

The rearrangement uses TRBV21-1 and TRBJ2-3; the table assigns TRBD1, which was not confirmed against the DNA. TRBV21-1 represents a pseudogene. The CDR3 is made up of 16 amino acids. The CDR3, as DNA: TGTGCCAGCAGCAAAGTGGGCCTAACTAGCACAGATACGCAGTATTTT. Amino acid sequence: CASSKVGLTSTDTQYF.

The chain carries TRBV6-5 and TRBJ2-7, with 8 bases identical to TRBD2. Germline V CDR1 and CDR2: MNHEY, SVGAGI. V dropped 2 bases and J dropped 7; count of bases not matched to a gene: 13. The CDR3 totals 16 residues. CDR3 residues: CASSYGPAGVFDEQYF. The CDR3 DNA reads as TGTGCCAGCAGTTACGGCCCAGCGGGAGTTTTTGATGAGCAGTACTTC.

The chain couples TRBV7-9 to TRBJ1-2; maybe TRBD1 (6 bases). This CDR3 region has 14 residues. Trimming cost V 5 bases and J 2 bases, with 12 bases left between them. Germline CDR1 is SEHNR and CDR2 is FQNEAQ (reference sequence). CDR3 nucleotides: TGTGCCAGCAGCCCCGGGACATTGAACTATGGCTACACCTTC. Translating it yields CASSPGTLNYGYTF.

The chain has TRBV11-2 and TRBJ2-7; possibly TRBD2 for D (6 bases). The V end was cut by 6 bases, the J end by 3 bases, with 21 bases between. There are 16 residues in the CDR3. The V gene's germline CDR1 is SGHAT and CDR2 FQNNGV. CDR3 sequence reads: CASSRDSLSPYYEQYF. The CDR3 region has the DNA TGTGCCAGCAGTAGGGACTCCCTCTCGCCCTACTACGAGCAGTACTTC.

V usage is TRBV5-1 and J usage is TRBJ1-2; the match to TRBD1 covers 7 bases. The CDR3 extends over 16 amino acids. CDR1 is SGHRS and CDR2 is YFSETQ in the germline V gene. Germline trimming cut 3 bases from V and 4 bases from J; bases unmatched to any gene: 12. The DNA of the CDR3 is TGCGCCAGCAGCTGGGCTGATAAACAGGGGCCCTATGGCTACACCTTC. It is translated as CASSWADKQGPYGYTF.